This TCR beta chain was retrieved from a study of cytomegalovirus exposure and HLA in healthy donors. Across the study: HLA-typed donors contributed some 85 million unique TCRs, which were held in an early data release.

The PCR used 60 Vbeta and 13 Jbeta primers. The table came from immunoSEQ multiplex PCR; TCRdb's copy has only in-frame clones and leaves some out. This table holds some 160,000 clones, around 80% found once. As for this clone: Its antigen is not known.

Points from the study as a whole: Three chains tied to CMV proved CMV antigen-specific in vitro.

The sequenced material came from PBMCs. The clonotype comes from a woman aged 18-29 years in good health and CMV-seronegative.

The chain's CDR3 is CASSPGRGYYGYTF. CDR3 nucleotides: TGTGCCAGCAGTCCAGGGAGGGGTTACTATGGCTACACCTTC. The V gene is TRBV6-4, the J gene TRBJ1-2; perhaps TRBD1 as D (5 bases). The V and J ends lost 5 bases and 3 bases respectively, with 13 bases between them. Germline CDR1 is MRHNA and CDR2 is SNTAGT. The CDR3 has 14 residues.